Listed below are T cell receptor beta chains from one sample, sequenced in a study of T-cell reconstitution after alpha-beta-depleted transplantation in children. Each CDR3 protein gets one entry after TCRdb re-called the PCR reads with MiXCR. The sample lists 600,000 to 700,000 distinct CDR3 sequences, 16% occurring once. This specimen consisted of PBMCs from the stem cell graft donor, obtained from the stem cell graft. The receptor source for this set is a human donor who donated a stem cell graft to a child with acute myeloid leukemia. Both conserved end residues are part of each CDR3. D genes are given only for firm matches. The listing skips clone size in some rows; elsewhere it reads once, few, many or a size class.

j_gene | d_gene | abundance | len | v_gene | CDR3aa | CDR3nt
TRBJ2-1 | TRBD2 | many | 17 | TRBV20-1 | CSASHPDWTSGGIEQFF | TGCAGTGCTAGCCACCCCGACTGGACTAGCGGGGGGATTGAGCAGTTCTTC
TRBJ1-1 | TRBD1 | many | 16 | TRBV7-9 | CASSLELGTGDTEAFF | TGTGCCAGCAGCTTAGAGCTGGGGACAGGGGACACTGAAGCTTTCTTT
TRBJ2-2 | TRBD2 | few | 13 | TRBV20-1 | CSASGGATGELFF | TGCAGTGCTAGCGGGGGGGCGACCGGGGAGCTGTTTTTT
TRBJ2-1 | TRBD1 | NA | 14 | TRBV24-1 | CATSDTDRGVEQFF | TGTGCCACCAGTGACACGGACAGGGGAGTTGAGCAGTTCTTC
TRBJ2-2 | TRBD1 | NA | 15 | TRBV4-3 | CASSRTGGRPGELFF | TGCGCCAGCAGCCGAACAGGGGGGCGGCCCGGGGAGCTGTTTTTT
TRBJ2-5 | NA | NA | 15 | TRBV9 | CASSVWTGVKETQYF | TGTGCCAGCAGCGTATGGACGGGGGTAAAAGAGACCCAGTACTTC
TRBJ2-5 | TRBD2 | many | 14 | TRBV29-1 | CSAARTSLRETQYF | TGCAGCGCGGCGCGGACTAGTTTGAGAGAGACCCAGTACTTC
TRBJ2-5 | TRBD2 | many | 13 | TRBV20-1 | CSAQMGGSETQYF | TGCAGTGCTCAAATGGGGGGGTCTGAGACCCAGTACTTC
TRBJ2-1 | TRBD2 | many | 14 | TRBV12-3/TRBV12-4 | CASGRTSGDNEQFF | TGTGCCAGCGGCAGGACTAGCGGGGACAATGAGCAGTTCTTC
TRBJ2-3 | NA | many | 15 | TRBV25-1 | CASSERDFDTDTQYF | TGTGCCAGCAGTGAAAGGGACTTCGACACAGATACGCAGTATTTT
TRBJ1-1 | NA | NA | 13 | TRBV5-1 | CASSLGMVGEAFF | TGCGCCAGCAGCTTGGGCATGGTCGGTGAAGCTTTCTTT
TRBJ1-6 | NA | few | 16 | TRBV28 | CASSSPGRGYNSPLHF | TGTGCCAGCAGTTCACCCGGACGGGGGTATAATTCACCCCTCCACTTT
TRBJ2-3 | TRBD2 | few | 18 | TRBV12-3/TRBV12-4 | CASSLRASGGSPTDTQYF | TGTGCCAGCAGTTTAAGGGCTAGCGGGGGGAGTCCCACAGATACGCAGTATTTT
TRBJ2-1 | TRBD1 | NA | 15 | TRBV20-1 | CSARDKGQAANEQFF | TGCAGTGCTAGAGATAAGGGACAGGCGGCCAATGAGCAGTTCTTC
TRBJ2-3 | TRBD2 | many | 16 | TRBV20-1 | CSAREGRGGRSDTQYF | TGCAGTGCTAGAGAGGGACGGGGGGGCCGTTCAGATACGCAGTATTTT
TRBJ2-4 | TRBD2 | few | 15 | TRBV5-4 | CASSAGGGSKNIQYF | TGTGCCAGCAGCGCTGGCGGGGGGTCCAAAAACATTCAGTACTTC
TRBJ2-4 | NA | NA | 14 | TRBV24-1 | CATNPGLAKNIQYF | TGTGCCACCAACCCGGGACTAGCCAAAAACATTCAGTACTTC
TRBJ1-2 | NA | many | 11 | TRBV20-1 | CSARGGSGYTF | TGCAGTGCTAGAGGGGGCTCTGGCTACACCTTC
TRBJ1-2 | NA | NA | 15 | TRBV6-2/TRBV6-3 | CASTTDGLLRYGYTF | TGTGCCAGCACCACGGACGGCCTTCTCCGTTATGGCTACACCTTC
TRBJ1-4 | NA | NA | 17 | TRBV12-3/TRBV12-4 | CASRAGTAGATNEKLFF | TGTGCCAGCAGGGCGGGGACGGCGGGGGCAACTAATGAAAAACTGTTTTTT
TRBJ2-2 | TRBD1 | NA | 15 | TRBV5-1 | CASSLGGQLTGELFF | TGCGCCAGCAGCTTGGGGGGACAGCTTACCGGGGAGCTGTTTTTT
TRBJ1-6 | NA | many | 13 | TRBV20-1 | CSANEGGNSPLHF | TGCAGTGCTAACGAAGGGGGAAATTCACCCCTCCACTTT
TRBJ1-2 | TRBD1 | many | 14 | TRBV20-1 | CSARTGTGSYGYTF | TGCAGTGCTAGAACCGGGACAGGGAGCTATGGCTACACCTTC
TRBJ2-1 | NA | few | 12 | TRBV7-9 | CASSLGESEQFF | TGTGCCAGCAGCTTAGGGGAGTCGGAGCAGTTCTTC
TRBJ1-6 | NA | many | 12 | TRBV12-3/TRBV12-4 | CASREHNSPLHF | TGTGCCAGCAGGGAGCATAATTCACCCCTCCACTTT
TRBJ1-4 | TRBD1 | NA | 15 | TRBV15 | CATSRRGQGLEKLFF | TGTGCCACCAGCAGGAGGGGACAGGGACTAGAAAAACTGTTTTTT
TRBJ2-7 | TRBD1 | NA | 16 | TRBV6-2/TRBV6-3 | CASSRDRLRSSYEQYF | TGTGCCAGCAGCCGGGACAGGCTAAGGAGCTCCTACGAGCAGTACTTC
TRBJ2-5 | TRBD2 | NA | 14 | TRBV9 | CAEKTAGDRETQYF | TGTGCCGAGAAAACGGCGGGGGATCGGGAGACCCAGTACTTC
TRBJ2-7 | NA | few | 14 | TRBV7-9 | CASSVPGNSYEQYF | TGTGCCAGCAGCGTTCCCGGGAACTCCTACGAGCAGTACTTC
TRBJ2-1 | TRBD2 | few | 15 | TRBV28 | CASSSGGGLYNEQFF | TGTGCCAGCAGTTCCGGCGGGGGACTCTACAATGAGCAGTTCTTC
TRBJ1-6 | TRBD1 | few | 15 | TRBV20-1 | CSARDRTGASSPLHF | TGCAGTGCTAGAGATAGGACAGGGGCGAGTTCACCCCTCCACTTT
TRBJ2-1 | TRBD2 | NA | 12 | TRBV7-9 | CASRWGRDEQFF | TGTGCCAGCCGGTGGGGGAGGGATGAGCAGTTCTTC
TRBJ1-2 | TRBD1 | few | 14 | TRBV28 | CASRVDRSPGGYTF | TGTGCCAGCAGGGTGGACAGGAGCCCTGGGGGCTACACCTTC
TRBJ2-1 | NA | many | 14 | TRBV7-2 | CASSLALEHRKQFF | TGTGCCAGCAGCTTAGCGTTGGAGCACAGAAAGCAGTTCTTC
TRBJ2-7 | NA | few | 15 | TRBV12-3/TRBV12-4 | CASSPPGASSYEQYF | TGTGCCAGCAGCCCACCCGGCGCCAGCTCCTACGAGCAGTACTTC
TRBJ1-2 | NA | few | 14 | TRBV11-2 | CASSLEQPPYGYTF | TGTGCCAGCAGCTTAGAACAGCCTCCCTATGGCTACACCTTC
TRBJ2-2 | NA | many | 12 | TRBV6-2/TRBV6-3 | CASSYAAGELFF | TGTGCCAGCAGTTACGCAGCCGGGGAGCTGTTTTTT
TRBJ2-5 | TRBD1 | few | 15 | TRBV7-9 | CASSDGTGEQETQYF | TGTGCCAGCAGCGATGGGACAGGGGAACAAGAGACCCAGTACTTC
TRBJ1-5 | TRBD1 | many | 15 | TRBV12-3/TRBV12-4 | CASRHTGTVNQPQHF | TGTGCCAGCAGGCACACCGGGACAGTCAATCAGCCCCAGCATTTT
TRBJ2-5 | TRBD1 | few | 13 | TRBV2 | CASVGTVQETQYF | TGTGCCAGCGTAGGGACAGTCCAAGAGACCCAGTACTTC
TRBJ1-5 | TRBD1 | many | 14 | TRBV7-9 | CASSRTGSNQPQHF | TGTGCCAGCAGTCGGACAGGTAGCAATCAGCCCCAGCATTTT
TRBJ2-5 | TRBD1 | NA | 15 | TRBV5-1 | CASSYTGTGVETQYF | TGCGCCAGCAGCTATACCGGGACAGGGGTAGAGACCCAGTACTTC
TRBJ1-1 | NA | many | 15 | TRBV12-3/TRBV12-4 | CASSYFVDLNTEAFF | TGTGCCAGCAGCTACTTCGTGGACTTGAACACTGAAGCTTTCTTT
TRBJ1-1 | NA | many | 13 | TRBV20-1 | CSAPGQRGTEAFF | TGCAGTGCGCCGGGGCAGAGGGGCACTGAAGCTTTCTTT
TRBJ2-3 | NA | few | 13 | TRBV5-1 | CASSTLDTDTQYF | TGCGCCAGCAGCACCCTGGACACAGATACGCAGTATTTT
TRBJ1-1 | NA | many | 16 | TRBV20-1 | CSADRQGTPMNTEAFF | TGCAGTGCTGACCGCCAGGGGACACCTATGAACACTGAAGCTTTCTTT
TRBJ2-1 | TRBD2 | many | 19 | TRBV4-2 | CASSQGPSLAGASYNEQFF | TGTGCCAGCAGCCAAGGCCCCTCGTTAGCGGGGGCTTCCTACAATGAGCAGTTCTTC
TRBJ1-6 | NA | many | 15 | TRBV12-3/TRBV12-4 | CASSLPGTYNSPLHF | TGTGCCAGCAGTTTGCCAGGAACTTATAATTCACCCCTCCACTTT
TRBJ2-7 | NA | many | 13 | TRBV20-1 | CSARAQAAYEQYF | TGCAGTGCTAGAGCTCAGGCCGCCTACGAGCAGTACTTC
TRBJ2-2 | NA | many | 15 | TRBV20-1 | CSASGQGLNTGELFF | TGCAGTGCTAGTGGGCAGGGGCTAAACACCGGGGAGCTGTTTTTT
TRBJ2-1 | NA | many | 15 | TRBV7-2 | CASSSLRDSFNEQFF | TGTGCCAGCAGCTCGCTCCGGGACTCCTTCAATGAGCAGTTCTTC
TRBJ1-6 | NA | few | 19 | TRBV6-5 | CASSYPGHRTSSYNSPLHF | TGTGCCAGCAGTTACCCGGGACACCGTACGAGCTCCTATAATTCACCCCTCCACTTT
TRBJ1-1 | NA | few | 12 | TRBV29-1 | CSVKILNTEAFF | TGCAGCGTAAAAATCCTGAACACTGAAGCTTTCTTT
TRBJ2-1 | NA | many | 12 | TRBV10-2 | CASLSPHNEQFF | TGCGCCAGTCTCTCCCCCCACAATGAGCAGTTCTTC
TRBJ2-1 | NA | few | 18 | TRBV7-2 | CASSLAPLVGSSYNEQFF | TGTGCCAGCAGCTTAGCCCCCCTCGTCGGAAGCTCCTACAATGAGCAGTTCTTC